One T cell receptor beta chain is described in this entry. Its specificity is unknown. This sample stems from a study of T cell repertoires in ileal Crohn's disease. Findings of the study overall: Endoscopy was done a median approximately seven months after surgery.

Trimming stripped 0 bases from V and 2 bases from J, with 7 bases between. The CDR3 extends over 14 amino acids. CDR1 is MNHEY, CDR2 SMNVEV, per germline (reference sequence). The repertoire was sequenced with immunoSEQ multiplex PCR; TCRdb's copy has only in-frame clones and lacks some. The sample includes approximately 10,000 clones, around 79% of them seen just once. Time point of the sample: neoterminal ileum biopsy at postoperative endoscopy, about 6 months after surgery. The sequence came from an adult with Crohn's disease. Sequenced material: ileal tissue. The chain combines TRBV27 with TRBJ1-2; the D gene is possibly TRBD1 (5 bases). The CDR3 sequence is CASSLSGPNYGYTF. CDR3 nucleotides: TGTGCCAGCAGTTTATCGGGGCCCAACTATGGCTACACCTTC.